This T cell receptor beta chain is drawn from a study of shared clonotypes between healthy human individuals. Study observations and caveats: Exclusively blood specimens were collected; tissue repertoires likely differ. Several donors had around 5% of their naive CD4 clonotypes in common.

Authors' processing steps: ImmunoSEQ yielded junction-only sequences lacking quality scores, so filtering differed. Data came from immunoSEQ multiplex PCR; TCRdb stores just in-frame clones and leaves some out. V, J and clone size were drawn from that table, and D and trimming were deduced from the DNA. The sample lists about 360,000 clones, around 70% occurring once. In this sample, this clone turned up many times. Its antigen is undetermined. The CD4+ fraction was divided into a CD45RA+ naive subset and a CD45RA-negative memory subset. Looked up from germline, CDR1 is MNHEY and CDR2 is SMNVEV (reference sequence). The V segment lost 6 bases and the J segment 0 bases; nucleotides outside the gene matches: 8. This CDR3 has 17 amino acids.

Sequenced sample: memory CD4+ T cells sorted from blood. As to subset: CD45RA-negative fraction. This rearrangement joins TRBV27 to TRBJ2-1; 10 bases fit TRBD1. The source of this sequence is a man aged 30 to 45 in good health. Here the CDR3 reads CASRNPGDRGSYNEQFF. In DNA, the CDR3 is TGTGCCAGCAGAAACCCCGGGGACAGGGGCTCCTACAATGAGCAGTTCTTC.